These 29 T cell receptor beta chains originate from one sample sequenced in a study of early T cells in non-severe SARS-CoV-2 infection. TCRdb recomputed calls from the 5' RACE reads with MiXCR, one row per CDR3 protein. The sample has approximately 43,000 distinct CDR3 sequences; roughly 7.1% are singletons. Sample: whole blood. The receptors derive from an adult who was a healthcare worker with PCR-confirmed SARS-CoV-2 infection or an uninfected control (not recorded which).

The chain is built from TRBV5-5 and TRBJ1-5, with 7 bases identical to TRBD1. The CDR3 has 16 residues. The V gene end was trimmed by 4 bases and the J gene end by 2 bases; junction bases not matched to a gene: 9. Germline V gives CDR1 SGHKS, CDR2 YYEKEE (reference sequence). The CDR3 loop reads CASSAVRQGGNQPQHF. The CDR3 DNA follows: TGTGCCAGCAGCGCAGTCCGACAGGGCGGCAATCAGCCCCAGCATTTT.

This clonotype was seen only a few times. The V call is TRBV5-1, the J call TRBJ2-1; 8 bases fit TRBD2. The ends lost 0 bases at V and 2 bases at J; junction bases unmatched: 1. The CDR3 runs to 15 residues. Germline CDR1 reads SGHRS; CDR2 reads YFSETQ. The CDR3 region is CASSLAAGAYNEQFF. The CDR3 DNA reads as TGCGCCAGCAGCTTGGCAGCGGGGGCCTACAATGAGCAGTTCTTC.

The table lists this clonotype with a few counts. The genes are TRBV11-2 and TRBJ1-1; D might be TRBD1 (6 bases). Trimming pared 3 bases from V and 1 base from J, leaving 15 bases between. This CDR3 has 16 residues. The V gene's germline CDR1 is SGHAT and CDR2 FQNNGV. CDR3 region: CASSFPRGYENTEAFF. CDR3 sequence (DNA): TGTGCCAGCAGCTTTCCCAGGGGCTATGAGAACACTGAAGCTTTCTTT.

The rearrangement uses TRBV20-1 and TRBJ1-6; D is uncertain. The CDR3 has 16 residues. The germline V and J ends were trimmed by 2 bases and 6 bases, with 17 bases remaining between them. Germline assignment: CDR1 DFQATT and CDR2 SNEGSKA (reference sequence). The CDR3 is CSARRSGKGPNSPLHF. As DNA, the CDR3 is TGCAGTGCTAGAAGGTCCGGGAAAGGGCCTAATTCACCCCTCCACTTT.

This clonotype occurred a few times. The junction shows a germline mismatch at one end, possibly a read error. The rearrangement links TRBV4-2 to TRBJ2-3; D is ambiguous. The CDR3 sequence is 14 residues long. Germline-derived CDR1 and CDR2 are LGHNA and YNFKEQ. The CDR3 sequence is CASSLPGSRDTQYF. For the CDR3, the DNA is TGTGCCAGCAGCCTCCCGGGCAGCAGAGATACGCAGTATTTT.

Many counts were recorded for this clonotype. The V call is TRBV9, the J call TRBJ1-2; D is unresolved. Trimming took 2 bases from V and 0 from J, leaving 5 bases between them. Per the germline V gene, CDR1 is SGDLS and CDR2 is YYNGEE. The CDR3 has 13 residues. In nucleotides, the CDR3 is TGTGCCAGCAGCGTCGAGTCTAACTATGGCTACACCTTC. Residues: CASSVESNYGYTF.

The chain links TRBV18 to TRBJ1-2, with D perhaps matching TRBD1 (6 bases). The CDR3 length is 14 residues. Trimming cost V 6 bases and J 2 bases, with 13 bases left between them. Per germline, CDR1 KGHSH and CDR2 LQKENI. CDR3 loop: CASSPDRTNYGYTF. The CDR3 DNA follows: TGTGCCAGCTCTCCTGACAGGACAAACTATGGCTACACCTTC.

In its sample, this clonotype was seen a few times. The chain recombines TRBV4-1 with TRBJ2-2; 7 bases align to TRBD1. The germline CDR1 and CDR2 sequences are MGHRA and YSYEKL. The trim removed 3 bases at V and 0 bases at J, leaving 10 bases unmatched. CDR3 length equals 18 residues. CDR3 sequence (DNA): TGCGCCAGCAGCCACGCCGATCCCGGGACAGCGAACACCGGGGAGCTGTTTTTT. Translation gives CASSHADPGTANTGELFF.

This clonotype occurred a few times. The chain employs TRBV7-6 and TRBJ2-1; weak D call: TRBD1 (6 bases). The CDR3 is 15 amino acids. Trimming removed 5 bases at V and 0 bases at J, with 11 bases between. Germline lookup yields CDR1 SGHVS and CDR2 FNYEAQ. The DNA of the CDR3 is TGTGCCAGCAGCCCCTGGACAGACTCCTACAATGAGCAGTTCTTC. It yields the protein CASSPWTDSYNEQFF.

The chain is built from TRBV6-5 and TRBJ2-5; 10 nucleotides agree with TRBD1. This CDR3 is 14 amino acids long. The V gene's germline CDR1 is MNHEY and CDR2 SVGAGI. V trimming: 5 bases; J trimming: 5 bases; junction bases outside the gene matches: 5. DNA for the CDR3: TGTGCCAGCAGTAAGAGGACAGGGGGTGAGACCCAGTACTTC. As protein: CASSKRTGGETQYF.

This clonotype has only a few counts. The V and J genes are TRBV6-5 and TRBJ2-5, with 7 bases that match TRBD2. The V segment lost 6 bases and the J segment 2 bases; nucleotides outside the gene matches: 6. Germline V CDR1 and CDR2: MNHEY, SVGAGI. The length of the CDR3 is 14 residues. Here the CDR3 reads CASSRLAGQETQYF. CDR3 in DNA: TGTGCCAGCAGCCGACTAGCTGGGCAAGAGACCCAGTACTTC.

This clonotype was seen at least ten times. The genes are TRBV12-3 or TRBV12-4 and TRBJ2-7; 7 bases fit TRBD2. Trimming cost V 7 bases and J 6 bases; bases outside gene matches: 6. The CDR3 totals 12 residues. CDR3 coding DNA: TGTGCCAGCATGAGGGAGGGCCTCGAGCAGTACTTC. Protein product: CASMREGLEQYF.

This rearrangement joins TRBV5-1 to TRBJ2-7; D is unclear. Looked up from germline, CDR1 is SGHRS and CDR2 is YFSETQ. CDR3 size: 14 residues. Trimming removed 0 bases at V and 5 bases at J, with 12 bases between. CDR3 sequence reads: CASSLGLASDEQYF. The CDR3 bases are TGCGCCAGCAGCTTGGGCTTAGCAAGCGACGAGCAGTACTTC.

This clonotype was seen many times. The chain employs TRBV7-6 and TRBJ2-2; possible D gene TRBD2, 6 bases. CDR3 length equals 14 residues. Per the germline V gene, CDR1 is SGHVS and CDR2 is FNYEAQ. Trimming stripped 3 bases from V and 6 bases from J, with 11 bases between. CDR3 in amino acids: CASSLRGGSGELFF. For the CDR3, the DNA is TGTGCCAGCAGCTTGCGGGGAGGTTCCGGGGAGCTGTTTTTT.

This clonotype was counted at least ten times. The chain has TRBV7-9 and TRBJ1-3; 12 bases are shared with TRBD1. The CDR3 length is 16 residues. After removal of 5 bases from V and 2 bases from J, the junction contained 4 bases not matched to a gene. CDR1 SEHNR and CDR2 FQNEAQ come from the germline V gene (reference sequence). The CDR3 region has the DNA TGTGCCAGCAGCGAGCGGGACAGGGGGCCTGGAAACACCATATATTTT. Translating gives CASSERDRGPGNTIYF. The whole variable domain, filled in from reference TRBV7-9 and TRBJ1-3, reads DTGVSQNPRHKITKRGQNVTFRCDPISEHNRLYWYRQTLGQGPEFLTYFQNEAQLEKSRLLSDRFSAERPKGSFSTLEIQRTEQGDSAMYLCASSERDRGPGNTIYFGEGSWLTVV.

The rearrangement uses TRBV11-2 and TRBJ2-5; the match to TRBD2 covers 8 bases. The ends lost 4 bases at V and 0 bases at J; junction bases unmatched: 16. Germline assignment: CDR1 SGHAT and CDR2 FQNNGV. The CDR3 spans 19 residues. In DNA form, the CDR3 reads TGTGCCAGCAGCTGGAGCGGGGGCCCATCCGCCCGGGACCAAGAGACCCAGTACTTC. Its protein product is CASSWSGGPSARDQETQYF.

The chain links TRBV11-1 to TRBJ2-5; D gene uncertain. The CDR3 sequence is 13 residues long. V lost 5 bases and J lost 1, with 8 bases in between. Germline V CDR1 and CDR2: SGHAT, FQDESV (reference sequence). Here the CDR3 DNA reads TGTGCCAGCAGCCGCTACCGCCAAGAGACCCAGTACTTC. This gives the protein CASSRYRQETQYF.

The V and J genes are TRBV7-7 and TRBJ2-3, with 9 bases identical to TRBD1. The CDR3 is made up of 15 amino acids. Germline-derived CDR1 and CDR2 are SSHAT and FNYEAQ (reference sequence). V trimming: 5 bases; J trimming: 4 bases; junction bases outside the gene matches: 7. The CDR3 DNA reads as TGTGCCAGCAGCGCGGGACAGGGAAGATCAGATACGCAGTATTTT. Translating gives CASSAGQGRSDTQYF.

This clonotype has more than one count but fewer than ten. CDR3 loop: CASGLVITGVDNQPQHF. The DNA of the CDR3 is TGTGCTAGTGGTTTGGTCATAACAGGGGTGGACAATCAGCCCCAGCATTTT. The chain recombines TRBV12-5 with TRBJ1-5; 7 bases align to TRBD1. This CDR3 is 17 amino acids long. Germline-derived CDR1 and CDR2 are LGHNT and FRNRAP. Trimming cost V 0 bases and J 3 bases; bases outside gene matches: 8.

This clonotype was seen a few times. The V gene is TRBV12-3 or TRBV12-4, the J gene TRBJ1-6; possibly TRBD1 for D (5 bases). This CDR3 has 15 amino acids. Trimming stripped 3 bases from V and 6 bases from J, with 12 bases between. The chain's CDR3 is CASSFRDPFNSPLHF. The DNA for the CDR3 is TGTGCCAGCAGTTTCCGGGACCCGTTTAATTCACCCCTCCACTTT.

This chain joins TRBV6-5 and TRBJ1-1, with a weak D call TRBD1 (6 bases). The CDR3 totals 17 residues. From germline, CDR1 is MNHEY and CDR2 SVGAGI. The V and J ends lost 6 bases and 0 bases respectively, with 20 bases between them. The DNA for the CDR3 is TGTGCCAGCAGCCCTCATCCTTACTACAGGGTGAACACTGAAGCTTTCTTT. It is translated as CASSPHPYYRVNTEAFF.

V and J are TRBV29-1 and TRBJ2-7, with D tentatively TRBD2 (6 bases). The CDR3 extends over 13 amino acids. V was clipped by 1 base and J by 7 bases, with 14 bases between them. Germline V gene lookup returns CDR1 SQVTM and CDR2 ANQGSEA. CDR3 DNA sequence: TGCAGCGTTGAAGCCGGCAACGCGGGGGAGCAGTACTTC. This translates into CSVEAGNAGEQYF.

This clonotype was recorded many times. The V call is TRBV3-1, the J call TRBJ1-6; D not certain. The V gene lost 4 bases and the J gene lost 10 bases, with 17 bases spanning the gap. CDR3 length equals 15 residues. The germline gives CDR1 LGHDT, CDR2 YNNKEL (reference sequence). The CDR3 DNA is TGTGCCAGCAGCCCCACCGGTATAGAGGGATCACCCCTCCACTTT. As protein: CASSPTGIEGSPLHF.

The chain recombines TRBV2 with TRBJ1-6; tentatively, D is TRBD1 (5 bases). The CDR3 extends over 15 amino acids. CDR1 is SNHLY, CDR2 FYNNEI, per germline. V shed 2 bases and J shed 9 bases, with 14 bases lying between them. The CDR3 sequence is CASSEIPGSTSPLHF. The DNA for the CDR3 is TGTGCCAGCAGTGAAATCCCAGGGAGCACTTCACCCCTCCACTTT. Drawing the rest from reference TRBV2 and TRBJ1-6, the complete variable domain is EPEVTQTPSHQVTQMGQEVILRCVPISNHLYFYWYRQILGQKVEFLVSFYNNEISEKSEIFDDQFSVERPDGSNFTLKIRSTKLEDSAMYFCASSEIPGSTSPLHFGNGTRLTVT.

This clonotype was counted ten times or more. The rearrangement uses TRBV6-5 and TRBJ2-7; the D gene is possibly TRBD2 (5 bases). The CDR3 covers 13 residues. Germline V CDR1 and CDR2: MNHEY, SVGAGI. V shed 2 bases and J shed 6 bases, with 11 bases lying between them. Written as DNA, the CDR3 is TGTGCCAGCAGTTACCCGGCAGGAGGCGAGCAGTACTTC. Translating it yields CASSYPAGGEQYF.

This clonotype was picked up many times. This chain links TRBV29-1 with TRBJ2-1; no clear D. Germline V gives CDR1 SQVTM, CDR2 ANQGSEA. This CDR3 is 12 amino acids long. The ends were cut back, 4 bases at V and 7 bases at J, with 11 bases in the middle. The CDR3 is CSVGAPANEQFF. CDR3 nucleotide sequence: TGCAGCGTTGGAGCGCCGGCGAATGAGCAGTTCTTC.

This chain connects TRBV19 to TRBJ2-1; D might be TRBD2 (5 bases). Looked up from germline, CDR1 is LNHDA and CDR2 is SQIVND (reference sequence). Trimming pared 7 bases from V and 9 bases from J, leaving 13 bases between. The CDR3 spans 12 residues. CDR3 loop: CASMRVVGEQFF. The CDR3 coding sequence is TGTGCCAGTATGCGGGTGGTAGGTGAGCAGTTCTTC.

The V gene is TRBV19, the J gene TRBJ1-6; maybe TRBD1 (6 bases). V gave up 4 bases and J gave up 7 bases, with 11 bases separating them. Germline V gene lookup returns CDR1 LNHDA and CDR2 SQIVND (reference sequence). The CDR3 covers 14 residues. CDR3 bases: TGTGCCAGTAGTACAAGACAGGTCAATTCACCCCTCCACTTT. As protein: CASSTRQVNSPLHF.

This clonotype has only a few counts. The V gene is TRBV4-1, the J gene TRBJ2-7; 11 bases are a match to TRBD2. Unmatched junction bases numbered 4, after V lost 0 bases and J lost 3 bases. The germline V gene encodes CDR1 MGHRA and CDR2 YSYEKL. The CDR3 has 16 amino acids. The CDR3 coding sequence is TGCGCCAGCAGCCAAGACACAACTAGCGGGGGCTACGAGCAGTACTTC. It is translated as CASSQDTTSGGYEQYF.